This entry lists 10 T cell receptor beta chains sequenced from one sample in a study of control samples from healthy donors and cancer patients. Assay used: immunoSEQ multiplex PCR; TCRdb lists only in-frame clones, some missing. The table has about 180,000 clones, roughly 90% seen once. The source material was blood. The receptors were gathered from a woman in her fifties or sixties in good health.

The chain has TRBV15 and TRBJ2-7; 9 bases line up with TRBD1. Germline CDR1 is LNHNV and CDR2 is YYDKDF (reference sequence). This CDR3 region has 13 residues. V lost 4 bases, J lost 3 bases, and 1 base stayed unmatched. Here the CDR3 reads CATSTDRGYEQYF. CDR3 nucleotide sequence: TGTGCCACCAGCACGGACAGGGGCTACGAGCAGTACTTC.

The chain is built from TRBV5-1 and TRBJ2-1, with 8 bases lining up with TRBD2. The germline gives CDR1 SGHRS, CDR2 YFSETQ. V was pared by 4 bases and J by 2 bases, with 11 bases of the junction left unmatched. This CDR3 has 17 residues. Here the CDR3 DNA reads TGCGCCAGCAGCCCGCTCATAAGCGGGGGCACCTACAATGAGCAGTTCTTC. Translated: CASSPLISGGTYNEQFF.

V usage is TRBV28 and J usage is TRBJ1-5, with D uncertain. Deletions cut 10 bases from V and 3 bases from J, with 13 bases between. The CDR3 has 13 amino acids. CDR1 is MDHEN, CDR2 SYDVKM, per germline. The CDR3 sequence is CATIFEVNQPQHF. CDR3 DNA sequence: TGTGCCACCATATTTGAAGTCAATCAGCCCCAGCATTTT.

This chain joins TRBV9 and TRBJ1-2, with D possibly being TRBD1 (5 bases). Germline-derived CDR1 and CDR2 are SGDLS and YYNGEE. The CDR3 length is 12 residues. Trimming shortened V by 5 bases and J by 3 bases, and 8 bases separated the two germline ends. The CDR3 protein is CASSRDDYGYTF. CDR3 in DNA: TGTGCCAGCAGTCGGGACGACTATGGCTACACCTTC. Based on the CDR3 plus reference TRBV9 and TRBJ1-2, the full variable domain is DSGVTQTPKHLITATGQRVTLRCSPRSGDLSVYWYQQSLDQGLQFLIQYYNGEERAKGNILERFSAQQFPDLHSELNLSSLELGDSALYFCASSRDDYGYTFGSGTRLTVV.

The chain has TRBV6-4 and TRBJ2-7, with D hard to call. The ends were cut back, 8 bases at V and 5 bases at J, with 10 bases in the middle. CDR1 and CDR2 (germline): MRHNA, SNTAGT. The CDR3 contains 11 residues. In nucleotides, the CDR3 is TGTGCCAGCGGTCCGCGCCACGAGCAGTACTTC. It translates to CASGPRHEQYF.

CDR3 protein: CASMGGRGMNTEAFF. In nucleotides, the CDR3 is TGTGCCAGCATGGGAGGTCGCGGGATGAACACTGAAGCTTTCTTT. This sequence joins TRBV27 and TRBJ1-1; D unresolved. Looked up from germline, CDR1 is MNHEY and CDR2 is SMNVEV (reference sequence). This CDR3 is built from 15 residues. Trimming shortened V by 7 bases and J by 0 bases, and 15 bases separated the two germline ends.

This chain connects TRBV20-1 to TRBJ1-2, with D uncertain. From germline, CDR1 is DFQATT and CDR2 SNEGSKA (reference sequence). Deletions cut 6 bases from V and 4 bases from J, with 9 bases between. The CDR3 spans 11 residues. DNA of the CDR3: TGCAGTGCGTATGCCCTCTATGGCTACACCTTC. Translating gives CSAYALYGYTF.

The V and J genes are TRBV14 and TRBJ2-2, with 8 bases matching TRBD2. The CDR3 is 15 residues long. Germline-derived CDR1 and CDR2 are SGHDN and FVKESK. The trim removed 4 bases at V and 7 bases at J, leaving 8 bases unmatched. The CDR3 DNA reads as TGTGCCAGCAGCCCGAGCGGGAGATCGAACGGGGAGCTGTTTTTT. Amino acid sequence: CASSPSGRSNGELFF.

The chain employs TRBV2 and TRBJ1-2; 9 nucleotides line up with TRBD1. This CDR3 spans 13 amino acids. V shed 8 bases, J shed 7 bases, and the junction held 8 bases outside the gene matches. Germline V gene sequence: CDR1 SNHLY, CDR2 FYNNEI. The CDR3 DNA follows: TGTGCCAGCTTCCCCGAACAGGGGGCTGGCTACACCTTC. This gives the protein CASFPEQGAGYTF.

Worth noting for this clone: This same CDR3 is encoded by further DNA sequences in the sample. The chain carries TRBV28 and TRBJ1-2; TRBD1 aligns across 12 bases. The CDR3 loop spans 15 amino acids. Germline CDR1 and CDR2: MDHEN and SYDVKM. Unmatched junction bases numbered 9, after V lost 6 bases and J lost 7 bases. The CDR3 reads CASRGPGQGAGGYTF. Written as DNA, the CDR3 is TGTGCCAGCAGGGGACCGGGACAGGGGGCGGGTGGCTACACCTTC.